These 25 T cell receptor beta chains originate from one sample sequenced in a study of blood T cell repertoires in COVID-19. Sequencing was performed with immunoSEQ multiplex PCR; in TCRdb, only in-frame clones are kept and a portion is missing. Here the sample spans about 60,000 clones, around 90% being singletons. The specimen sequenced was peripheral blood. The receptor source for this set is a human donor with active COVID-19. The donor label of this sample is uncertain.

The chain is built from TRBV6-5 and TRBJ2-7; no clear D gene. CDR1 and CDR2 (germline): MNHEY, SVGAGI. The ends were cut back, 6 bases at V and 5 bases at J, with 8 bases in the middle. The CDR3 covers 11 residues. The CDR3 DNA reads TGTGCCAGCAGCCGGTTGGACGAGCAGTACTTC. It is translated as CASSRLDEQYF.

The CDR3 region is CASSGRSGETQYF. CDR3 DNA: TGTGCCAGCAGTGGCCGCTCAGGGGAGACCCAGTACTTC. The rearrangement joins TRBV2 to TRBJ2-5; TRBD1 might be the D (5 bases). The CDR3 totals 13 residues. Germline V gene sequence: CDR1 SNHLY, CDR2 FYNNEI. Trimming cost V 4 bases and J 5 bases, with 11 bases left between them.

V usage is TRBV7-9 and J usage is TRBJ2-3; 8 bases match TRBD1. Germline loops: CDR1 SEHNR, CDR2 FQNEAQ (reference sequence). CDR3 length: 14 amino acids. J was trimmed by 6 bases and V by 5 bases; bases with no gene match: 7. Here the CDR3 DNA reads TGTGCCAGCAGCCGAGCACAGGGGGGTGATACGCAGTATTTT. The encoded protein is CASSRAQGGDTQYF.

This sequence joins TRBV28 and TRBJ2-7; 7 bases map to TRBD1. This CDR3 region has 15 residues. Trimming cost V 5 bases and J 5 bases; bases outside gene matches: 12. Germline CDR1 MDHEN, CDR2 SYDVKM. Here the CDR3 DNA reads TGTGCCAGCAGTCCCCTCCGTAGGCAGGGGGACGAGCAGTACTTC. Its translation: CASSPLRRQGDEQYF.

The chain is built from TRBV4-2 and TRBJ1-2, with D perhaps matching TRBD1 (5 bases). V gave up 0 bases and J gave up 0 bases, with 14 bases separating them. CDR1 and CDR2 from the germline V gene are LGHNA and YNFKEQ. CDR3 length: 17 residues. The CDR3 spells CASSQDGAGLANYGYTF. The CDR3 DNA reads as TGTGCCAGCAGCCAAGATGGCGCAGGGCTAGCTAACTATGGCTACACCTTC.

This chain links TRBV19 with TRBJ2-7; maybe TRBD2 (6 bases). The V and J ends lost 7 bases and 4 bases respectively, with 20 bases between them. Germline-derived CDR1 and CDR2 are LNHDA and SQIVND (reference sequence). The CDR3 totals 15 residues. The CDR3: CASIGSGGGKYEQYF. CDR3 coding DNA: TGTGCCAGTATTGGCTCCGGTGGAGGGAAGTACGAGCAGTACTTC.

The chain has TRBV24-1 and TRBJ2-5; tentative D call: TRBD2 (5 bases). Germline-derived CDR1 and CDR2 are KGHDR and SFDVKD. V was cut by 4 bases and J by 1 base, with 12 bases left in between. The CDR3 length is 15 residues. The CDR3 DNA sequence: TGTGCCACCAGTGACGGGGTGAGGGCCCAAGAGACCCAGTACTTC. This translates into CATSDGVRAQETQYF.

The genes are TRBV7-9 and TRBJ1-5; maybe TRBD1 (5 bases). The length of the CDR3 is 17 residues. Germline CDR1 reads SEHNR; CDR2 reads FQNEAQ (reference sequence). The V end lost 3 bases, the J end lost 4 bases, and 19 bases lay between the germline ends. The CDR3 spells CASSLANTGLRNQPQHF. The CDR3 DNA sequence: TGTGCCAGCAGCTTGGCAAACACGGGACTAAGGAATCAGCCCCAGCATTTT.

J is TRBJ1-5 and V is TRBV7-9; the D gene is possibly TRBD1 (5 bases). The V end was cut by 5 bases, the J end by 0 bases, with 8 bases between. Germline V lookup: CDR1 SEHNR, CDR2 FQNEAQ (reference sequence). The CDR3 is 14 amino acids. In DNA, the CDR3 is TGTGCCAGCAGCACAGGTTATAGCAATCAGCCCCAGCATTTT. Its protein product is CASSTGYSNQPQHF.

The chain joins TRBV28 to TRBJ2-3; D gene unclear. CDR1 is MDHEN, CDR2 SYDVKM, per germline. V was pared by 3 bases and J by 0 bases, with 7 bases between. This CDR3 is built from 14 residues. Here the CDR3 reads CASSFQSSTDTQYF. CDR3 DNA: TGTGCCAGCAGTTTTCAGTCTAGCACAGATACGCAGTATTTT.

The rearrangement uses TRBV27 and TRBJ1-1, with a possible D match to TRBD1 (6 bases). V was cut by 3 bases and J by 8 bases, with 16 bases left in between. This CDR3 contains 14 residues. Germline CDR1 and CDR2: MNHEY and SMNVEV (reference sequence). Here the CDR3 DNA reads TGTGCCAGCAGTTTCTCAGGGGATCCCGACGAAGCTTTCTTT. Protein sequence: CASSFSGDPDEAFF.

The V gene is TRBV9, the J gene TRBJ2-4, with a tentative D call TRBD2 (5 bases). This CDR3 contains 15 residues. Germline V lookup: CDR1 SGDLS, CDR2 YYNGEE. V was shortened by 4 bases and J by 3 bases, with 14 bases between the two germline ends. Here the CDR3 reads CASSLDGNGKNIQYF. DNA for the CDR3: TGTGCCAGCAGCCTGGACGGGAATGGCAAAAACATTCAGTACTTC.

The CDR3 bases are TGCAGCGTCCCAGGCGGACAGGGGTTAGACGCGCCCCAGCATTTT. Its translation: CSVPGGQGLDAPQHF. The chain carries TRBV29-1 and TRBJ1-5, with 9 bases identical to TRBD1. Per the germline V gene, CDR1 is SQVTM and CDR2 is ANQGSEA. After removal of 6 bases from V and 9 bases from J, the junction contained 15 bases not matched to a gene. The CDR3 covers 15 residues.

The V call is TRBV27, the J call TRBJ1-1; weak D call: TRBD1 (5 bases). Germline CDR1 and CDR2: MNHEY and SMNVEV (reference sequence). Trimming cost V 6 bases and J 4 bases, with 15 bases left between them. This CDR3 has 14 amino acids. CDR3 coding DNA: TGTGCCAGCAGGCAGGGTAACCCAGGCACTGAAGCTTTCTTT. It translates to CASRQGNPGTEAFF.

The chain joins TRBV19 to TRBJ1-2; D unclear. The germline gives CDR1 LNHDA, CDR2 SQIVND (reference sequence). CDR3 length: 13 residues. V gave up 4 bases and J gave up 4 bases, with 10 bases separating them. The CDR3: CASSTTVFYGYTF. In DNA, the CDR3 is TGTGCCAGTAGTACCACAGTCTTCTATGGCTACACCTTC.

This sequence joins TRBV24-1 and TRBJ1-2; maybe TRBD1 (6 bases). Per germline, CDR1 KGHDR and CDR2 SFDVKD. V was pared by 2 bases and J by 6 bases, with 12 bases between. The CDR3 sequence is 14 residues long. The CDR3 reads CATSDSNSGDGYTF. In nucleotides, the CDR3 is TGTGCCACCAGTGATTCCAACTCAGGGGATGGCTACACCTTC.

The chain is built from TRBV5-8 and TRBJ1-6; D unresolved. The CDR3 has 14 amino acids. With 4 bases removed from V and 7 bases from J, the gap between germline ends came to 12 bases. Germline V gene sequence: CDR1 SGHTS, CDR2 YDEGEE. The CDR3 nucleotides are TGTGCCAGCAGCAATCGGACGGGGAATTCACCCCTCCACTTT. Translating it yields CASSNRTGNSPLHF.

This chain links TRBV27 with TRBJ2-7, with TRBD1 identical over 8 bases. Trimming took 6 bases from V and 6 from J; bases not matched to a gene: 13. This CDR3 region has 15 residues. Germline CDR1 is MNHEY and CDR2 is SMNVEV (reference sequence). CDR3 loop: CASRSMDRVSFEQYF. In DNA, the CDR3 is TGTGCCAGCAGGAGCATGGACAGGGTTTCGTTCGAGCAGTACTTC.

The chain employs TRBV7-2 and TRBJ2-1; 7 nucleotides align to TRBD2. The germline CDR1 and CDR2 sequences are SGHTA and FQGNSA. CDR3 length: 16 residues. V gave up 1 base and J gave up 8 bases; unmatched junction bases: 11. This chain's CDR3 is CASSLGVGGLVDEQFF. The CDR3 coding sequence is TGTGCCAGCAGCTTAGGGGTGGGCGGACTAGTAGATGAGCAGTTCTTC.

The chain couples TRBV19 to TRBJ1-1; 7 positions agree with TRBD1. This CDR3 contains 17 residues. V was pared by 2 bases and J by 0 bases, with 9 bases of the junction left unmatched. Per germline, CDR1 LNHDA and CDR2 SQIVND (reference sequence). In nucleotides, the CDR3 is TGTGCCAGTAGTATAAGGAGGGACAGCCTTATGAACACTGAAGCTTTCTTT. It specifies CASSIRRDSLMNTEAFF. Together with reference TRBV19 and TRBJ1-1, the CDR3 gives the full variable domain: DGGITQSPKYLFRKEGQNVTLSCEQNLNHDAMYWYRQDPGQGLRLIYYSQIVNDFQKGDIAEGYSVSREKKESFPLTVTSAQKNPTAFYLCASSIRRDSLMNTEAFFGQGTRLTVV.

The CDR3 sequence is CASSLGSPGEQYV. DNA for the CDR3: TGTGCCAGCAGCCTTGGGAGTCCCGGGGAGCAGTACGTC. V is TRBV5-6 and J is TRBJ2-7; a weak D match, TRBD2 (5 bases). V lost 4 bases, J lost 7 bases, and 15 bases lay in between. The CDR3 runs 13 residues. Per the germline V gene, CDR1 is SGHDT and CDR2 is YYEEEE.

The rearrangement joins TRBV28 to TRBJ2-5; 9 nucleotides align to TRBD1. J gave up 7 bases and V 6 bases, and 6 bases lay outside the gene matches. CDR3 length: 13 residues. The germline V gene has CDR1 MDHEN and CDR2 SYDVKM. CDR3 amino acids: CASSRDRVGTQYF. The CDR3 DNA sequence: TGTGCCAGCAGCCGGGACAGGGTGGGGACCCAGTACTTC.

The chain uses TRBV7-8 and TRBJ1-2; TRBD1 aligns across 7 bases. The CDR3 has 15 residues. V gave up 4 bases and J gave up 3 bases; unmatched junction bases: 8. CDR1 is SGHVS, CDR2 FQNEAQ, per germline. CDR3 amino acids: CASSSIGGADYGYTF. CDR3 in DNA: TGTGCCAGCAGCTCCATAGGGGGCGCGGACTATGGCTACACCTTC.

The chain employs TRBV2 and TRBJ2-1, with TRBD2 matching 8 bases. V shed 6 bases and J 6 bases; nucleotides not matched to a gene: 13. The CDR3 is 16 amino acids. Germline CDR1 reads SNHLY; CDR2 reads FYNNEI. The CDR3 nucleotides read TGTGCCAGCAGCCCAGGCGTAGCGGGAAACGGCAATGAGCAGTTCTTC. It translates to CASSPGVAGNGNEQFF. Supplemented by reference TRBV2 and TRBJ2-1, the full variable domain reads EPEVTQTPSHQVTQMGQEVILRCVPISNHLYFYWYRQILGQKVEFLVSFYNNEISEKSEIFDDQFSVERPDGSNFTLKIRSTKLEDSAMYFCASSPGVAGNGNEQFFGPGTRLTVL.

This clone appeared a few times. The chain carries TRBV7-9 and TRBJ1-2; 9 bases match TRBD1. This CDR3 has 17 residues. Trimming cost V 5 bases and J 4 bases; bases outside gene matches: 14. From germline, CDR1 is SEHNR and CDR2 FQNEAQ (reference sequence). The DNA for the CDR3 is TGTGCCAGCAGCATTCCCGGGACAGGGCCTTTCGGCTATGGCTACACCTTC. Its protein product is CASSIPGTGPFGYGYTF. Full variable domain (rest looked up from reference TRBV7-9 and TRBJ1-2): DTGVSQNPRHKITKRGQNVTFRCDPISEHNRLYWYRQTLGQGPEFLTYFQNEAQLEKSRLLSDRFSAERPKGSFSTLEIQRTEQGDSAMYLCASSIPGTGPFGYGYTFGSGTRLTVV.